Listed here are 13 T cell receptor beta chains from one sample, sequenced in a study of identical twins. TCRdb re-called the 5' RACE reads with MiXCR, one entry per CDR3 protein. Of approximately 410,000 distinct CDR3 sequences listed, less than 20% are singletons. Input material: naive T cells sorted from blood. The receptors stem from a man aged 50-59 years in good health.

A few counts support this clonotype. The chain links TRBV7-3 to TRBJ2-3, with TRBD2 matching over 10 bases. CDR1 is SGHTA and CDR2 is FQGTGA in the germline V gene. The J segment lost 0 bases and the V segment lost 5 bases, leaving 11 bases of the junction unmatched. This CDR3 region has 18 residues. The CDR3 DNA reads as TGTGCCAGCAGCCTAAGGTTACTAGCGGGGACTAGCACAGATACGCAGTATTTT. It yields the protein CASSLRLLAGTSTDTQYF.

This clonotype has a count of ten or more. The chain employs TRBV29-1 and TRBJ2-1; no firm D call. The V gene's germline CDR1 is SQVTM and CDR2 ANQGSEA. Trimming cost V 6 bases and J 6 bases, with 9 bases left between them. The CDR3 sequence is 11 residues long. This CDR3 is CSVLGSNEQFF. For the CDR3, the DNA is TGCAGCGTCCTGGGCAGCAATGAGCAGTTCTTC.

This clonotype was picked up many times. The chain is built from TRBV12-3 or TRBV12-4 and TRBJ2-5; the D gene is possibly TRBD2 (5 bases). V was shortened by 3 bases and J by 5 bases, with 7 bases between the two germline ends. This CDR3 is 12 amino acids long. In nucleotides, the CDR3 is TGTGCCAGCAGTTTGCGGGTGGAGACCCAGTACTTC. It codes for CASSLRVETQYF.

This rearrangement joins TRBV9 to TRBJ2-7; maybe TRBD2 (5 bases). The CDR3 has 14 amino acids. The germline V and J ends were trimmed by 6 bases and 4 bases, with 17 bases remaining between them. Germline CDR1 and CDR2: SGDLS and YYNGEE. CDR3 nucleotides: TGTGCCAGCAACCCCGGGGTGGTTGGTTACGAGCAGTACTTC. Amino acids: CASNPGVVGYEQYF.

This chain joins TRBV11-2 and TRBJ2-1; 9 nucleotides match TRBD2. V gave up 6 bases and J gave up 0 bases; unmatched junction bases: 12. This CDR3 is 18 amino acids long. Germline assignment: CDR1 SGHAT and CDR2 FQNNGV. CDR3 coding DNA: TGTGCCAGCAGGAAGGGGCGGGGGGGCACTAGCTCCTACAATGAGCAGTTCTTC. It is translated as CASRKGRGGTSSYNEQFF.

The chain has TRBV5-6 and TRBJ2-7, with 7 bases identical to TRBD1. This CDR3 is built from 15 residues. The ends lost 2 bases at V and 3 bases at J; junction bases unmatched: 8. The germline gives CDR1 SGHDT, CDR2 YYEEEE. In DNA form, the CDR3 reads TGTGCCAGCAGCTTTTACGGGACAGATCACTACGAGCAGTACTTC. Amino acid sequence: CASSFYGTDHYEQYF.

In this sample, this clonotype turned up a few times. The chain has TRBV9 and TRBJ2-1, with TRBD2 identical over 10 bases. The CDR3 has 15 residues. The germline V gene encodes CDR1 SGDLS and CDR2 YYNGEE. With 6 bases clipped from V and 4 bases from J, the junction kept 7 bases outside the gene matches. CDR3 amino acids: CASNPGLAMYNEQFF. The CDR3 DNA is TGTGCCAGCAACCCGGGACTAGCGATGTACAATGAGCAGTTCTTC.

The chain employs TRBV6-5 and TRBJ2-5; D is perhaps TRBD2 (6 bases). CDR1 MNHEY and CDR2 SVGAGI come from the germline V gene. V gave up 7 bases and J gave up 2 bases, with 11 bases separating them. There are 13 residues in the CDR3. CDR3 amino acids: CASISGYQETQYF. The CDR3 nucleotides are TGTGCCAGCATTAGCGGTTATCAAGAGACCCAGTACTTC.

This clonotype was picked up many times. The genes are TRBV4-2 and TRBJ2-5; D is uncertain. Germline V gives CDR1 LGHNA, CDR2 YNFKEQ. CDR3 length: 15 residues. V lost 0 bases and J 1 base, leaving 9 bases between the germline ends. CDR3 nucleotides: TGTGCCAGCAGCCAAGATGGGATGCTCCAAGAGACCCAGTACTTC. This sequence encodes CASSQDGMLQETQYF.

This clonotype was found many times. The chain employs TRBV4-3 and TRBJ1-3; D gene uncertain. The CDR3 spans 15 residues. Germline V gives CDR1 LGHNA, CDR2 YSLEER. V gave up 1 base and J gave up 1 base, with 8 bases separating them. The CDR3 here is CASSQGRVSGNTIYF. For the CDR3, the DNA is TGCGCCAGCAGCCAAGGTCGGGTATCTGGAAACACCATATATTTT.

This chain connects TRBV9 to TRBJ2-7; D uncertain. The CDR3 runs to 12 residues. Germline loops: CDR1 SGDLS, CDR2 YYNGEE. Trimming removed 5 bases from V and 5 bases from J, with 11 bases in between. The CDR3 loop reads CASSADPDEQYF. In nucleotides, the CDR3 is TGTGCCAGCAGTGCGGACCCGGACGAGCAGTACTTC.

This clonotype turned up a few times. Relative to the germline gene, one junction end is altered; a read error may explain this. V usage is TRBV29-1 and J usage is TRBJ2-4; 9 bases fit TRBD1. The germline gives CDR1 SQVTM, CDR2 ANQGSEA. This CDR3 spans 14 amino acids. The CDR3 loop reads CSVTTGQGLHSLRF. CDR3 bases: TGCAGCGTCACGACGGGACAGGGTCTCCATTCGCTCCGCTTC. Together with reference TRBV29-1 and TRBJ2-4, the CDR3 gives the full variable domain: SAVISQKPSRDICQRGTSLTIQCQVDSQVTMMFWYRQQPGQSLTLIATANQGSEATYESGFVIDKFPISRPNLTFSTLTVSNMSPEDSSIYLCSVTTGQGLHSLRFGAGTRLSVL.

This clonotype is a singleton in its sample. The chain has TRBV4-2 and TRBJ2-3, with no clear D. This CDR3 is 14 amino acids long. The V gene's germline CDR1 is LGHNA and CDR2 YNFKEQ. The V and J ends lost 5 bases and 5 bases respectively, with 14 bases between them. The CDR3: CASSSVAPIDTQYF. The DNA for the CDR3 is TGTGCCAGCAGCTCAGTCGCCCCTATAGATACGCAGTATTTT.